A selection of T cell receptor beta chains follows, all from one sample in a study of blood T cell repertoires in COVID-19. Produced via immunoSEQ multiplex PCR; TCRdb's table is partial and in-frame only. Of about 300,000 clones in the sample, about 83% are singletons; the top ten hold around 1.5%. Sample: peripheral blood. The origin of the receptors is a woman between 50 and 59 years old with acute or convalescent COVID-19. The CDR3 runs from the conserved cysteine through the conserved F or W. The D gene is left open where the match is weak. The size of a clone is reported for some rows only, either as once, few or many, or as a class for expanded clones.

CDR3aa | CDR3nt | d_gene | v_gene | abundance | j_gene
CASRRGGANTEAFF | TGTGCCAGCCGCCGGGGCGGGGCGAACACTGAAGCTTTCTTT | NA | TRBV7-8 | NA | TRBJ1-1
CASSSGFNQPQHF | TGTGCCAGCAGTTCGGGGTTCAATCAGCCCCAGCATTTT | NA | TRBV28 | NA | TRBJ1-5
CTSSLILAGGWVNEQFF | TGCACCAGCAGCCTCATTTTAGCGGGAGGGTGGGTCAATGAGCAGTTCTTC | NA | TRBV1 | NA | TRBJ2-1
CSVGPSGSDNEQFF | TGCAGCGTCGGACCTAGCGGGAGCGACAATGAGCAGTTCTTC | TRBD2 | TRBV29-1 | NA | TRBJ2-1
CASSMDRDNEQYF | TGTGCCAGCAGCATGGACAGGGATAACGAGCAGTACTTC | TRBD1 | TRBV7-3 | once | TRBJ2-7
CASSPIQGSEAFF | TGTGCCAGCTCACCCATACAGGGTTCTGAAGCTTTCTTT | NA | TRBV18 | once | TRBJ1-1
CASSQDKGLANSYNEQFF | TGTGCCAGCAGCCAAGATAAAGGACTAGCGAACTCTTACAATGAGCAGTTCTTC | TRBD2 | TRBV14 | NA | TRBJ2-1
CASSNFGTENTEAFF | TGTGCCAGCAGCAACTTCGGGACAGAGAACACTGAAGCTTTCTTT | TRBD1 | TRBV7-6 | once | TRBJ1-1
CASSFRGSGEQFF | TGTGCCAGCAGCTTTAGGGGGTCCGGTGAGCAGTTCTTC | NA | TRBV7-3 | once | TRBJ2-1
CASSLSGLGKNIQYF | TGTGCCAGTAGTCTTAGCGGGTTGGGCAAAAACATTCAGTACTTC | TRBD2 | TRBV19 | NA | TRBJ2-4
CAISTTHEQYF | TGTGCCATCAGTACAACCCACGAGCAGTACTTC | NA | TRBV10-3 | NA | TRBJ2-7
CASSSTDSNSPLHF | TGCGCCAGCAGCTCTACAGATTCTAATTCACCCCTCCACTTT | NA | TRBV5-1 | NA | TRBJ1-6
CASSLHLYRLGFGGEQYF | TGTGCCAGCAGCTTACATTTATACCGCCTAGGTTTTGGAGGGGAGCAGTACTTC | NA | TRBV7-6 | NA | TRBJ2-7
CASLTRDTGELFF | TGTGCCAGCCTGACTAGAGATACCGGGGAGCTGTTTTTT | NA | TRBV28 | once | TRBJ2-2
CASSPGTGSNSPLHF | TGTGCCAGCTCGCCCGGGACAGGGAGCAATTCACCCCTCCACTTT | TRBD1 | TRBV7-6 | NA | TRBJ1-6
CASSPPVGTGVIGNEQFF | TGTGCCAGCTCACCTCCCGTCGGGACAGGGGTTATCGGCAATGAGCAGTTCTTC | TRBD1 | TRBV18 | once | TRBJ2-1
CASAGQSTGELFF | TGTGCCAGCGCAGGGCAATCCACCGGGGAGCTGTTTTTT | NA | TRBV9 | NA | TRBJ2-2
CASSSSTGGNQPQHF | TGTGCCAGCAGCTCTTCGACGGGGGGCAATCAGCCCCAGCATTTT | NA | TRBV7-2 | NA | TRBJ1-5
CASSNLVGAEQFF | TGTGCCAGCAGCAACCTAGTAGGAGCTGAGCAGTTCTTC | NA | TRBV7-2 | once | TRBJ2-1
CASSSTRGGSFDEQFF | TGTGCCAGCAGCTCCACTAGGGGCGGGAGTTTCGATGAGCAGTTCTTC | TRBD2 | TRBV7-2 | NA | TRBJ2-1
CSVTGGGNYGYTF | TGCAGCGTAACAGGGGGCGGGAACTATGGCTACACCTTC | TRBD1 | TRBV29-1 | NA | TRBJ1-2
CASSIADRNNQPQHF | TGTGCCAGTAGTATAGCAGACAGAAACAATCAGCCCCAGCATTTT | NA | TRBV19 | NA | TRBJ1-5
CASSEWGPGELFF | TGTGCCAGCAGTGAATGGGGGCCCGGGGAGCTGTTTTTT | NA | TRBV2 | NA | TRBJ2-2
CASGLQEGLYEQYF | TGTGCCAGCGGACTTCAGGAGGGTTTATACGAGCAGTACTTC | NA | TRBV7-6 | NA | TRBJ2-7
CASSFGRRGRESNQPQHF | TGTGCCAGCAGCTTCGGTCGACGTGGCAGGGAATCCAATCAGCCCCAGCATTTT | NA | TRBV7-9 | NA | TRBJ1-5
CASSLSSGTGSMDYGYTF | TGTGCCAGCAGTTTATCAAGTGGGACAGGGAGTATGGACTATGGCTACACCTTC | TRBD1 | TRBV27 | NA | TRBJ1-2
CATSDPSGREPDTQYF | TGTGCCACCAGTGATCCTAGCGGGAGGGAACCAGATACGCAGTATTTT | TRBD2 | TRBV24-1 | NA | TRBJ2-3
CASSGDFRLANEQFF | TGTGCCAGCAGCGGGGACTTCAGACTAGCAAATGAGCAGTTCTTC | TRBD2 | TRBV7-2 | NA | TRBJ2-1
CASSNCRRDRGHTEAFF | TGTGCCAGCAGCAACTGTCGGCGGGACAGGGGGCACACTGAAGCTTTCTTT | NA | TRBV21-1 | NA | TRBJ1-1
CASSPWRGNNQPQHF | TGTGCCAGCAGTCCCTGGAGGGGTAACAATCAGCCCCAGCATTTT | NA | TRBV27 | NA | TRBJ1-5
CATSDPLNVYEQYF | TGTGCCACCAGTGATCCCCTTAATGTCTACGAGCAGTACTTC | NA | TRBV24-1 | NA | TRBJ2-7
CASSSRDQETQYF | TGTGCCAGCAGCTCTCGGGACCAAGAGACCCAGTACTTC | NA | TRBV5-4 | NA | TRBJ2-5
CATSDRDRVYEQYF | TGTGCCACCAGTGACCGAGACAGAGTCTACGAGCAGTACTTC | NA | TRBV24-1 | once | TRBJ2-7
CASSAQEPSYEQYF | TGTGCCAGCAGCGCACAGGAACCCTCCTACGAGCAGTACTTC | NA | TRBV7-9 | NA | TRBJ2-7
CASSPRGGGQPQHF | TGTGCCAGCTCACCTCGGGGAGGGGGTCAGCCCCAGCATTTT | NA | TRBV18 | NA | TRBJ1-5
CASSLTYRDTDTQYF | TGTGCCAGCAGCTTAACGTACAGGGACACAGATACGCAGTATTTT | NA | TRBV7-3 | NA | TRBJ2-3
CASSPPLQGIGNTEAFF | TGTGCCAGCTCACCACCGTTACAGGGGATAGGGAACACTGAAGCTTTCTTT | TRBD1 | TRBV18 | NA | TRBJ1-1
CASRDGSSNEKLFF | TGTGCCAGTAGAGACGGGTCTTCTAATGAAAAACTGTTTTTT | NA | TRBV19 | NA | TRBJ1-4
CASREPGQTKKLFF | TGTGCCAGCAGGGAACCGGGACAGACAAAAAAACTGTTTTTT | TRBD1 | TRBV2 | NA | TRBJ1-4
CASRKDRNYGYTF | TGTGCCAGCAGAAAGGACAGAAACTATGGCTACACCTTC | NA | TRBV28 | NA | TRBJ1-2
CAWSRQGGETQYF | TGTGCCTGGAGTCGACAGGGAGGTGAGACCCAGTACTTC | NA | TRBV30 | NA | TRBJ2-5
CASSTGTGGKSPLHF | TGTGCCAGCAGCACGGGGACAGGGGGCAAATCACCCCTCCACTTT | TRBD1 | TRBV28 | once | TRBJ1-6
CAWSVGSNSNQPQHF | TGTGCCTGGAGTGTAGGGAGTAATAGCAATCAGCCCCAGCATTTT | NA | TRBV30 | NA | TRBJ1-5
CASRTGRGEVYGYTF | TGTGCCAGTAGAACCGGCAGGGGGGAGGTCTATGGCTACACCTTC | TRBD1 | TRBV19 | once | TRBJ1-2
CASSTFVPSSVGSEQFF | TGTGCCAGCTCCACGTTCGTTCCGTCTAGCGTAGGAAGTGAGCAGTTCTTC | NA | TRBV18 | NA | TRBJ2-1
CASSYSGRTNEQFF | TGTGCCAGCAGTTACAGCGGGAGGACGAATGAGCAGTTCTTC | TRBD2 | TRBV28 | NA | TRBJ2-1
CASSVAGNSGANVLTF | TGCGCCAGCAGCGTAGCAGGGAACTCTGGGGCCAACGTCCTGACTTTC | NA | TRBV5-1 | NA | TRBJ2-6
CASSLGQNYGYTF | TGTGCCAGCAGCTTAGGACAGAACTATGGCTACACCTTC | NA | TRBV28 | NA | TRBJ1-2